The sequence of this TCR beta chain was determined in a study of CD8+CD57+ T cells in acquired aplastic anemia. TCR beta VDJ and CDR3 profiling used genomic DNA as template. TCRdb re-called the reads through MiXCR, storing one row per CDR3 protein. The data hold under 200,000 distinct CDR3 sequences, with less than 50% observed a single time. This clonotype was detected ten times or more. Its cognate antigen is unknown. CD8+CD57+ cell expansion had been shown by flow cytometry in patients chosen for sequencing. Points from the study as a whole: It was found that approximately 29 CD8+ CDR3 sequences were shared between patients and controls.

The sample was sorted CD4+, CD8+, or CD8+CD57+ T cells (not recorded which) from PBMCs. This TCR derives from a human donor with aplastic anemia.

CDR3 residues: CASSIVMGGWDEQYF. CDR3 bases: TGTGCCAGTAGTATTGTAATGGGGGGCTGGGACGAGCAGTACTTC. The chain has TRBV19 and TRBJ2-7; tentatively, D is TRBD1 or TRBD2 (6 bases each). In germline, CDR1 is LNHDA, CDR2 SQIVND (reference sequence). Trimming pared 3 bases from V and 5 bases from J, leaving 17 bases between. The CDR3 has 15 amino acids.